Below, 17 T cell receptor beta chains from the same sample are listed, as sequenced in a study of shared clonotypes between healthy human individuals. Using immunoSEQ multiplex PCR, the repertoire was profiled, and TCRdb retains in-frame clones only, with some absent. The table has approximately 1,500,000 clones, approximately 96% seen once. Sample: naive CD4+ T cells sorted from blood. Subset meaning: CD45RA+ positively selected. These receptors were taken from a young man in good health.

The CDR3 loop reads CASSLDRGMPYEQYF. DNA of the CDR3: TGCGCCAGCAGCCTAGACAGGGGGATGCCCTACGAGCAGTACTTC. The rearrangement joins TRBV4-1 to TRBJ2-7; the match to TRBD1 covers 9 bases. The CDR3 runs 15 residues. Germline CDR1 is MGHRA and CDR2 is YSYEKL. With V trimmed by 4 bases and J by 2 bases, 6 bases remained unmatched.

J is TRBJ2-7 and V is TRBV27, with 9 bases matching TRBD2. Germline V lookup: CDR1 MNHEY, CDR2 SMNVEV (reference sequence). The CDR3 is 15 residues long. V lost 3 bases, J lost 5 bases, and 8 bases stayed unmatched. The CDR3 reads CASSLQNSGSNEQYF. For the CDR3, the DNA is TGTGCCAGCAGTTTGCAAAATAGCGGGAGTAACGAGCAGTACTTC.

The V gene is TRBV18, the J gene TRBJ2-5, with TRBD2 matching over 12 bases. Germline V CDR1 and CDR2: KGHSH, LQKENI. After removal of 4 bases from V and 4 bases from J, the junction contained 16 bases not matched to a gene. CDR3 size: 19 residues. The DNA for the CDR3 is TGTGCCAGCTCACGTCGACTAGCGGGAGTTTCCGGTAGTGGAGAGACCCAGTACTTC. It encodes CASSRRLAGVSGSGETQYF.

The chain joins TRBV9 to TRBJ2-7; D could derive from TRBD1 or TRBD2 (5 bases each). The CDR3 totals 14 residues. Germline-derived CDR1 and CDR2 are SGDLS and YYNGEE. V was shortened by 4 bases and J by 2 bases, with 13 bases between the two germline ends. CDR3 sequence (DNA): TGTGCCAGCAGCCGGACTGGGGCGCCCTACGAGCAGTACTTC. The encoded protein is CASSRTGAPYEQYF. The whole variable domain, remainder taken from reference TRBV9 and TRBJ2-7, is DSGVTQTPKHLITATGQRVTLRCSPRSGDLSVYWYQQSLDQGLQFLIQYYNGEERAKGNILERFSAQQFPDLHSELNLSSLELGDSALYFCASSRTGAPYEQYFGPGTRLTVT.

V and J are TRBV7-9 and TRBJ2-2; 7 bases align to TRBD1. J lost 6 bases, V lost 5 bases, and 9 bases had no gene match. Germline V gene data show CDR1 as SEHNR and CDR2 as FQNEAQ (reference sequence). The CDR3 totals 15 residues. This chain's CDR3 is CASSPKTGLSGELFF. In DNA, the CDR3 is TGTGCCAGCAGCCCAAAGACAGGGTTGTCCGGGGAGCTGTTTTTT.

This rearrangement joins TRBV5-1 to TRBJ2-7; D may match TRBD1 or TRBD2 (5 bases each). This CDR3 spans 14 amino acids. Germline-derived CDR1 and CDR2 are SGHRS and YFSETQ. The ends were cut back, 3 bases at V and 0 bases at J, with 10 bases in the middle. CDR3 residues: CASSWDGPSYEQYF. The DNA for the CDR3 is TGCGCCAGCAGCTGGGACGGGCCCTCCTACGAGCAGTACTTC.

Worth noting for this clone: The sample holds other DNA sequences that translate to the same CDR3. This sequence joins TRBV6-1 and TRBJ1-4, with TRBD1 as a possible D gene (5 bases). The CDR3 loop spans 14 amino acids. V was cut by 6 bases and J by 1 base, with 9 bases left in between. The germline gives CDR1 MNHNS, CDR2 SASEGT. Here the CDR3 reads CASSRAGTNEKLFF. The CDR3 nucleotides read TGTGCCAGCAGCAGGGCAGGAACTAATGAAAAACTGTTTTTT.

The chain recombines TRBV5-6 with TRBJ2-2; a weak D match, TRBD1 (7 bases). The V and J ends lost 0 bases and 4 bases respectively, with 10 bases between them. Germline loops: CDR1 SGHDT, CDR2 YYEEEE. This CDR3 spans 15 amino acids. DNA of the CDR3: TGTGCCAGCAGCTTGGGACAGGGAGGCACCGGGGAGCTGTTTTTT. It specifies CASSLGQGGTGELFF.

V usage is TRBV28 and J usage is TRBJ2-7; D ambiguous. Between the trimmed V and J ends, which lost 0 bases and 6 bases, there was a span of 9 bases. CDR3 length: 13 amino acids. Germline values: CDR1 MDHEN, CDR2 SYDVKM. CDR3 in DNA: TGTGCCAGCAGTTTATGGCTCCCAGGCGAGCAGTACTTC. Amino acid sequence: CASSLWLPGEQYF.

This clone has just one count. This chain uses TRBV7-2 with TRBJ2-1; 15 bases line up with TRBD2. The CDR3 has 17 amino acids. Germline loops: CDR1 SGHTA, CDR2 FQGNSA. The V segment lost 4 bases and the J segment 2 bases; nucleotides outside the gene matches: 3. The CDR3 DNA follows: TGTGCCAGCAGCTCCGGACTAGCGGGAGGGGCCTACAATGAGCAGTTCTTC. Its protein product is CASSSGLAGGAYNEQFF. The full variable domain, completed using reference TRBV7-2 and TRBJ2-1, is GAGVSQSPSNKVTEKGKDVELRCDPISGHTALYWYRQSLGQGLEFLIYFQGNSAPDKSGLPSDRFSAERTGGSVSTLTIQRTQQEDSAVYLCASSSGLAGGAYNEQFFGPGTRLTVL.

V usage is TRBV6-5 and J usage is TRBJ2-5; D call uncertain. V was shortened by 0 bases and J by 3 bases, with 14 bases between the two germline ends. The CDR3 covers 16 residues. The V gene's germline CDR1 is MNHEY and CDR2 SVGAGI. CDR3 DNA: TGTGCCAGCAGTTACTCTTACGGGTCAGGAGAAGAGACCCAGTACTTC. The encoded protein is CASSYSYGSGEETQYF.

This chain joins TRBV7-2 and TRBJ2-2, with D maybe TRBD2 (6 bases). The CDR3 extends over 15 amino acids. The germline gives CDR1 SGHTA, CDR2 FQGNSA. Trimming cost V 5 bases and J 2 bases, with 12 bases left between them. The CDR3 nucleotides are TGTGCCAGCAGCCCCCAAGCGGGCAACACCGGGGAGCTGTTTTTT. As protein: CASSPQAGNTGELFF.

DNA of the CDR3: TGTGCCAGCAGTATCATAGGGGGGAGCGGCTACGAGCAGTACTTC. Translation: CASSIIGGSGYEQYF. This sequence joins TRBV28 and TRBJ2-7, with D perhaps TRBD1 or TRBD2 (6 bases each). Trimming shortened V by 5 bases and J by 3 bases, and 17 bases separated the two germline ends. In germline, CDR1 is MDHEN, CDR2 SYDVKM. The CDR3 has 15 amino acids.

The chain employs TRBV11-3 and TRBJ2-2; no firm D call. This CDR3 comprises 15 residues. V lost 4 bases and J lost 1, with 10 bases in between. Per germline, CDR1 SGHNT and CDR2 YENEEA. CDR3 sequence reads: CASSSSGLNTGELFF. As DNA, the CDR3 is TGTGCCAGCAGCTCTTCGGGTCTGAACACCGGGGAGCTGTTTTTT.

This clone was picked up one time. The rearrangement joins TRBV6-9 to TRBJ2-3, with D uncertain. The CDR3 is 11 amino acids. Germline values: CDR1 MNHGY, CDR2 SVAAGI. V lost 6 bases, J lost 6 bases, and 7 bases lay in between. The DNA for the CDR3 is TGTGCCAGCAGCCAGCAGGATACGCAGTATTTT. Translated, it gives CASSQQDTQYF.

The J gene is TRBJ2-5, the V gene TRBV28, with 7 bases fitting TRBD1. The germline V gene encodes CDR1 MDHEN and CDR2 SYDVKM. CDR3 length equals 14 residues. The V segment lost 6 bases and the J segment 2 bases; nucleotides outside the gene matches: 6. The CDR3 loop reads CASRMTGRQETQYF. Written as DNA, the CDR3 is TGTGCCAGCAGGATGACAGGGAGACAAGAGACCCAGTACTTC.

The chain couples TRBV6-6 to TRBJ2-7, with a tentative D call TRBD1 (7 bases). This CDR3 region has 15 residues. V lost 7 bases and J lost 0, with 16 bases in between. Germline V gene lookup returns CDR1 MNHNY and CDR2 SVGAGI (reference sequence). CDR3: CASTEAGGSSYEQYF. In DNA form, the CDR3 reads TGTGCCAGCACCGAGGCAGGGGGGAGCTCCTACGAGCAGTACTTC.